This TCR beta chain was sequenced for a study of spatial heterogeneity in lung cancer. TCRdb fed the 5' RACE reads into MiXCR, producing one record per CDR3 protein. This sample yields 8,900 or so distinct CDR3 sequences, of which over 7.5% are seen a single time; around 13% belongs to the top ten. The V end lost 3 bases, the J end lost 0 bases, and 23 bases lay between the germline ends. The CDR3 sequence is 19 residues long. The germline CDR1 and CDR2 sequences are SGDLS and YYNGEE. As for time point: sample taken at primary tumor resection. The approximately 70 donors had untreated early-stage non-small cell lung cancer. Without sorting, whole RNA was sequenced from tumor, nontumor lung or frozen PBMC. Study observations and caveats: Counts that tracked tumor mutation counts were those of expanded intratumoral alpha and beta TCRs. Counts of ubiquitous and regional expanded TCRs tracked ubiquitous and regional nonsynonymous mutations, respectively. Alpha chains reached an estimated coverage of about 7% of tumor T cells, and beta chains about 13%.

This clonotype is deemed medium-sized. What it recognizes is unknown. The material was lung tumor tissue, obtained at surgery. The receptor was derived from a female donor with early-stage non-small cell lung cancer. This chain links TRBV9 with TRBJ2-3; D unresolved. The CDR3 DNA is TGTGCCAGCAGCGCCAGCCCTATTTCTGACTGGCCTAGCACAGATACGCAGTATTTT. Residues: CASSASPISDWPSTDTQYF.